A selection of T cell receptor beta chains follows, all from one sample in a study of cytomegalovirus exposure and HLA in healthy donors. Data came from immunoSEQ multiplex PCR; TCRdb stores just in-frame clones and leaves some out. This sample has 73,000 or so clones, with more than 80% found just once. Input material: PBMCs. The receptor set was obtained from a human donor in good health. Each CDR3 is given with its conserved first and last residue. The D gene is left open where the match is weak. Some rows have no size entry. The others give once, few or many, or a class for an expanded clone.

clone size,J gene,D gene,V gene,CDR3 protein,CDR3 DNA
NA,TRBJ1-3,NA,TRBV19,CASSGRLISGNTIYF,TGTGCCAGTAGTGGCAGGCTGATCTCTGGAAACACCATATATTTT
NA,TRBJ2-7,TRBD2,TRBV5-1,CASSWRPLAGDNEQYF,TGCGCCAGCAGCTGGAGACCACTAGCGGGGGATAACGAGCAGTACTTC
once,TRBJ1-2,TRBD1,TRBV5-1,CASSPTDRYRYGYTF,TGCGCCAGCAGCCCAACGGACAGGTATAGGTATGGCTACACCTTC
once,TRBJ2-2,TRBD1,TRBV29-1,CSVYNKTGGFTGELFF,TGCAGCGTTTACAACAAGACAGGGGGGTTCACCGGGGAGCTGTTTTTT
NA,TRBJ1-1,NA,TRBV30,CAWSQFMNTEAFF,TGTGCCTGGAGCCAGTTTATGAACACTGAAGCTTTCTTT
NA,TRBJ1-1,TRBD1,TRBV6-6,CASSYGQGDTEAFF,TGTGCCAGCAGTTATGGACAGGGGGACACTGAAGCTTTCTTT
NA,TRBJ1-1,NA,TRBV6-5,CASSYERDTEAFF,TGTGCCAGCAGTTACGAACGGGACACTGAAGCTTTCTTT
once,TRBJ1-2,TRBD1,TRBV5-4,CASSTPHRTGDYGYTF,TGTGCCAGCAGCACCCCCCATAGGACAGGGGACTATGGCTACACCTTC
NA,TRBJ1-5,TRBD1,TRBV19,CASTFLDRDGQPQHF,TGTGCCAGTACCTTCCTAGACAGGGACGGCCAGCCCCAGCATTTT
NA,TRBJ1-6,NA,TRBV6-4,CASSGGQNNSPLHF,TGTGCCAGCAGTGGCGGCCAGAATAATTCACCCCTCCACTTT
once,TRBJ1-6,TRBD1,TRBV19,CASSATGGAWNSPLHF,TGTGCCAGTAGTGCAACAGGGGGCGCGTGGAATTCACCCCTCCACTTT
NA,TRBJ1-2,NA,TRBV30,CAWTGDGYGYTF,TGTGCCTGGACAGGGGACGGCTATGGCTACACCTTC
NA,TRBJ2-1,NA,TRBV5-1,CASSLEYQNEQFF,TGCGCCAGCAGCTTGGAGTATCAGAATGAGCAGTTCTTC
NA,TRBJ2-2,NA,TRBV9,CASSRTQNTGELFF,TGTGCCAGCAGCCGAACTCAGAACACCGGGGAGCTGTTTTTT
NA,TRBJ1-1,NA,TRBV6-5,CASRREVSTEAFF,TGTGCCAGCAGAAGGGAGGTCAGCACTGAAGCTTTCTTT
NA,TRBJ2-3,NA,TRBV19,CATTGGLTPTSTQYF,TGTGCAACTACAGGGGGACTAACACCCACAAGTACGCAGTATTTT
NA,TRBJ1-1,NA,TRBV2,CASGGSRGNTEAFF,TGTGCCAGCGGTGGGAGTAGGGGGAACACTGAAGCTTTCTTT
NA,TRBJ1-3,NA,TRBV19,CASSTGITGNTIYF,TGTGCCAGTAGCACAGGTATTACTGGAAACACCATATATTTT
NA,TRBJ1-2,NA,TRBV11-2,CASSPVAGDGYTF,TGTGCCAGCAGCCCAGTGGCGGGGGACGGCTACACCTTC
NA,TRBJ1-1,NA,TRBV11-2,CASSQPMGGTEAFF,TGTGCCAGCAGCCAACCAATGGGGGGCACTGAAGCTTTCTTT
NA,TRBJ2-2,NA,TRBV25-1,CASTRGGIGELFF,TGTGCAAGCACCAGGGGAGGGATCGGGGAGCTGTTTTTT
NA,TRBJ1-1,NA,TRBV5-1,CASSKDGNWATEAFF,TGCGCCAGCAGCAAGGACGGGAATTGGGCCACTGAAGCTTTCTTT
NA,TRBJ2-3,TRBD2,TRBV5-4,CASSPQRGGNTQYF,TGTGCCAGCAGTCCCCAGAGGGGAGGGAATACGCAGTATTTT